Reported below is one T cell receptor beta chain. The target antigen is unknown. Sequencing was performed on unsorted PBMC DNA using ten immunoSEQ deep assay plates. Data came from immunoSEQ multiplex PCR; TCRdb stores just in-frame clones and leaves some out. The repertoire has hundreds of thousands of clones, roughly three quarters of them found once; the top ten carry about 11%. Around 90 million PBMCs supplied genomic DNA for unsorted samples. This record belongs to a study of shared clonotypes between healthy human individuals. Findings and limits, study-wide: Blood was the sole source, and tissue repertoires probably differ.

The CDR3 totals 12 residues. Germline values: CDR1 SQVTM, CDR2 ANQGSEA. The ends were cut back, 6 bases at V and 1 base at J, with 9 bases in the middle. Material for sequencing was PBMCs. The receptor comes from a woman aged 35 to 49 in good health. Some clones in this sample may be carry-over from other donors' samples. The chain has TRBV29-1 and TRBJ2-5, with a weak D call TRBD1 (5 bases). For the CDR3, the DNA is TGCAGCGTGACAGCGATCCAAGAGACCCAGTACTTC. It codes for CSVTAIQETQYF. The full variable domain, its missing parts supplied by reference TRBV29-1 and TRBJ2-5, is SAVISQKPSRDICQRGTSLTIQCQVDSQVTMMFWYRQQPGQSLTLIATANQGSEATYESGFVIDKFPISRPNLTFSTLTVSNMSPEDSSIYLCSVTAIQETQYFGPGTRLLVL.